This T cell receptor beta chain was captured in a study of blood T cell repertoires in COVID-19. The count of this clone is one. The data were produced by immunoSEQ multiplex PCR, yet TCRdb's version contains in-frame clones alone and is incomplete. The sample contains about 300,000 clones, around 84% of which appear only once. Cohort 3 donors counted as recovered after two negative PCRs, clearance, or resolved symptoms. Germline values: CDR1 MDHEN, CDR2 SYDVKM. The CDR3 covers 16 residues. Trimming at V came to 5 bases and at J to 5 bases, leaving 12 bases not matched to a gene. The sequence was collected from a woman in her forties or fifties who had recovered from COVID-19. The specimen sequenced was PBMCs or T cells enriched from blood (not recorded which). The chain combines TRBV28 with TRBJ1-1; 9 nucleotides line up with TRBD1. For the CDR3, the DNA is TGTGCCAGCAGTCAAACCGGGACAGGGCTCCGGACTGAAGCTTTCTTT. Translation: CASSQTGTGLRTEAFF.